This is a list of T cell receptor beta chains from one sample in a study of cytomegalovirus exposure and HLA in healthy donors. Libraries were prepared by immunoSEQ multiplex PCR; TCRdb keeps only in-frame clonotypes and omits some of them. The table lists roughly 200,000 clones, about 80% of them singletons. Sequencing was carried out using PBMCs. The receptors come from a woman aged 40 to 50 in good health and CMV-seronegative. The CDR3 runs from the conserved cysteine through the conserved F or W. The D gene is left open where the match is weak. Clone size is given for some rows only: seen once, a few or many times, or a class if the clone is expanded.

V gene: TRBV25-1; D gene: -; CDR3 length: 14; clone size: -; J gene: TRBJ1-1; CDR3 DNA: TGTGCCAGCAGTCAAGGGGGGGCGACCCCTGAAGCTTTCTTT; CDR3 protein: CASSQGGATPEAFF
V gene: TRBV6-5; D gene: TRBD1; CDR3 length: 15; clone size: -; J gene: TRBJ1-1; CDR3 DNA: TGTGCCAGCAGTTACCGGGGACAGGGGGGCACTGAAGCTTTCTTT; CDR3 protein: CASSYRGQGGTEAFF
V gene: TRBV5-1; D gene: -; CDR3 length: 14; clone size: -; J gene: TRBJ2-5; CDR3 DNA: TGCGCCAGCAGCTTGGTCGACCGGAGAGAGACCCAGTACTTC; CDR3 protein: CASSLVDRRETQYF
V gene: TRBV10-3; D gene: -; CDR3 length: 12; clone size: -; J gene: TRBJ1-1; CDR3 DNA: TGTGCCACTCGAAGCCAGGACACTGAAGCTTTCTTT; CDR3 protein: CATRSQDTEAFF
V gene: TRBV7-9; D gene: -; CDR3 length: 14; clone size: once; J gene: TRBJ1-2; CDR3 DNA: TGTGCCAGCAGCTTAGCCGGACAGTACTATGGCTACACCTTC; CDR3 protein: CASSLAGQYYGYTF
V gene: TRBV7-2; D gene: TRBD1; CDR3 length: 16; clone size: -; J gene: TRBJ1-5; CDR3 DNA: TGTGCCAGCAGCTTAGCGGGGCAGGGGGTTAATCAGCCCCAGCATTTT; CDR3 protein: CASSLAGQGVNQPQHF
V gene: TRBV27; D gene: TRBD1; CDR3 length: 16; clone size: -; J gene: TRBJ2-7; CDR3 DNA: TGTGCCAGCAGTTTATGGGGTGGGGACAGGCCCTACGAGCAGTACTTC; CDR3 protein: CASSLWGGDRPYEQYF
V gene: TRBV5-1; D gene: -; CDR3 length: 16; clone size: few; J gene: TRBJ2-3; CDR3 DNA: TGCGCCAGCAGCTTTCCAGGGGGAGGATTAGCAGATACGCAGTATTTT; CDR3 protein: CASSFPGGGLADTQYF
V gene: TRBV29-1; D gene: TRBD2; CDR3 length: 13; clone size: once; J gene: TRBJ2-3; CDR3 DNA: TGCAGCGTTGAAAAACTAGCGGGGGCCACGCAGTATTTT; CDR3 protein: CSVEKLAGATQYF
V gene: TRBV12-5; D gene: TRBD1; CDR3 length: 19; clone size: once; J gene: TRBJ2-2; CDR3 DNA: TGTGCTAGTGGTTTGGTCACAGGGACAGGGGGCTCAGCTGTCGGGGAGCTGTTTTTT; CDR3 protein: CASGLVTGTGGSAVGELFF
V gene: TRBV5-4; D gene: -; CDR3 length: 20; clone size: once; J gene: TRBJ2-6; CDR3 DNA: TGTGCCAGCAGCTTGGGGGGTCACAGGGACCCCCGCTCTGGGGCCAACGTCCTGACTTTC; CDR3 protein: CASSLGGHRDPRSGANVLTF
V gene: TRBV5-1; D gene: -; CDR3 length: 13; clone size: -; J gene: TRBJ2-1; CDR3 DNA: TGCGCCAGCAGCTGGGGGGACCGGGCAGAGCAGTTCTTC; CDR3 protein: CASSWGDRAEQFF
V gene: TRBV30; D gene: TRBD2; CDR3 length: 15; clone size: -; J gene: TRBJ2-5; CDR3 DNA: TGTGCCTGGAGGCCGTTACTAGCGGGGGCCGGGACCCAGTACTTC; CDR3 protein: CAWRPLLAGAGTQYF
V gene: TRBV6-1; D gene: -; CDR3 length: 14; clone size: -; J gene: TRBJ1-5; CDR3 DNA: TGTGCCAGCTCGTCCAGGGGCGGCAATCAGCCCCAGCATTTT; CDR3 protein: CASSSRGGNQPQHF
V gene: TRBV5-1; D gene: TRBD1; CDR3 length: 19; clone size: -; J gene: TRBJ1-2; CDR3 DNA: TGCGCCAGCAGCGCGCCAGACCGGGACAGGACAAATAGGGACTATGGCTACACCTTC; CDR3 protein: CASSAPDRDRTNRDYGYTF
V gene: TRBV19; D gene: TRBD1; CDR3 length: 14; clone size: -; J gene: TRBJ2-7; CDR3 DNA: TGTGCCACCACGCCTGGACAGGCAGCCTACGAGCAGTACTTC; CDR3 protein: CATTPGQAAYEQYF
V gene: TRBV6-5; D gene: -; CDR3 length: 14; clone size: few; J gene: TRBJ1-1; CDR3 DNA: TGTGCCAGCAGGCAAACAGGGTTGAGCACTGAAGCTTTCTTT; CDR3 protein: CASRQTGLSTEAFF
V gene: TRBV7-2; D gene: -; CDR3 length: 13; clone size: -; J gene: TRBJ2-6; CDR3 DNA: TGTGCCAGCCGGTTCTCTGGGGCCAACGTCCTGACTTTC; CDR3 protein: CASRFSGANVLTF
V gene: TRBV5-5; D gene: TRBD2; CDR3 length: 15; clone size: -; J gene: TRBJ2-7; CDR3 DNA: TGTGCCAGCAGGTGGACTAGCGGTTCTTTCTACGAGCAGTACTTC; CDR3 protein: CASRWTSGSFYEQYF
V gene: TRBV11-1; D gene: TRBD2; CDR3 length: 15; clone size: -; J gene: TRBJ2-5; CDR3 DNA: TGTGCCAGCAGCCCGTTAGCGGGAGCCCAAGAGACCCAGTACTTC; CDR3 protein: CASSPLAGAQETQYF